This T cell receptor (beta chain) derives from a study of T cell changes during pregnancy in multiple sclerosis (dated by TCRdb to the late 2010s). For the wider study: Changes in the T cell repertoire over the course of pregnancy were examined in this study in women with multiple sclerosis.

On this clone itself: This clone's antigen is unknown. No base qualities exist here, and no much larger clone lies one base off it.

The CDR3 spans 15 residues, from the cysteine through the phenylalanine. Just the 45-base CDR3 DNA is kept, in frame starting at base 1. Per the germline V gene, SNHLY is the CDR1 and FYNNEI is the CDR2. V drops 6 bases and J drops 6 bases, leaving 20 bases in between. The receptor library was made with the immunoSEQ multiplex PCR assay. Here the immuneACCESS table is served through TCRdb, limited to in-frame sequences with V and J called. Missing clones are a known gap in these copies; in checked studies unresolved V genes cover under half, and the rest lacks a known reason. A total of some 97,000 clones appear in this sample, more than 80% of them only once. The ten largest make up more than 0.95% of the sample.

Sequenced here: peripheral blood, sampled in the second trimester of pregnancy. The TCR comes from a female donor with multiple sclerosis, enrolled in a pregnancy study. Recombination linked TRBV2 to TRBJ1-1, and TRBD1 may be the D gene, going by 6 matching bases. The nucleotides are TGTGCCAGCAGCCTCTTACGACAGGTTAAGCCTGAAGCTTTCTTT. Translated, this is CASSLLRQVKPEAFF. Reference TRBV2 and TRBJ1-1 proteins supply the regions before and after the CDR3; the full variable domain is: EPEVTQTPSHQVTQMGQEVILRCVPISNHLYFYWYRQILGQKVEFLVSFYNNEISEKSEIFDDQFSVERPDGSNFTLKIRSTKLEDSAMYFCASSLLRQVKPEAFFGQGTRLTVV.